This is a list of T cell receptor beta chains from one sample in a study of blood T cells in healthy people across ages. From the 5' RACE reads, TCRdb called clonotypes with MiXCR, one entry per CDR3 protein. The table lists about 640,000 distinct CDR3 sequences, under 70% of them singletons, with more than 35% in the top ten. Source material: blood. These receptors were obtained from a man aged 55 to 69 in good health. Each CDR3 is given with its conserved first and last residue. A D gene is named only where the DNA matches it firmly. The size of a clone is reported for some rows only, either as once, few or many, or as a class for expanded clones.

d_call clone_size j_call v_call cdr3_nt cdr3_aa
TRBD1 few TRBJ1-1 TRBV6-6 TGTGCCAGCAGTTCTACAGGGGTTGGGAACACTGAAGCTTTCTTT CASSSTGVGNTEAFF
. . TRBJ2-7 TRBV11-2 TGTGCCAGCAGCTTAGGAGAAGCGCGGTACGAGCAGTACTTC CASSLGEARYEQYF
. . TRBJ2-5 TRBV12-3/TRBV12-4 TGTGCCAGCAACTCATTTTGGGTTCAGGAGACCCAGTACTTC CASNSFWVQETQYF
. many TRBJ2-6 TRBV28 TGTGCCAGCAGTTTATGGGCCTCTGGGGCCAACGTCCTGACTTTC CASSLWASGANVLTF
. . TRBJ2-5 TRBV5-8 TGTGCCAGCAGCTGGGGAGGGGGGCTCCCTTCGAGAGAGACCCAGTACTTC CASSWGGGLPSRETQYF
TRBD1 . TRBJ2-7 TRBV27 TGTGCCAGCAGTCCGTCGACAGGGAGCTCCTACGAGCAGTACTTC CASSPSTGSSYEQYF
TRBD1 . TRBJ1-2 TRBV6-4 TGTGCCAGCAGTCCCCCCTCACCTCGGACAGGGGACTATGGCTACACCTTC CASSPPSPRTGDYGYTF
. . TRBJ1-2 TRBV18 TGTGCCAGCTCACCACCGTGGGAGCGGGTCTATGGCTACACCTTC CASSPPWERVYGYTF
. few TRBJ1-2 TRBV5-1 TGCGCCAGCAGCTTGGGCGGTCAGCCCTCCGATGGCTACACCTTC CASSLGGQPSDGYTF
. . TRBJ1-2 TRBV2 TGTGCCAGCAGGGACAGATACTTCTATGGCTACACCTTC CASRDRYFYGYTF
. . TRBJ1-4 TRBV27 TGTGCCAGCAGTTTTAGGGCTAATGAAAAACTGTTTTTT CASSFRANEKLFF
TRBD2 . TRBJ2-3 TRBV3-1 TGTGCCAGCAGCCAGTCTAGCGGGGCTCGCACAGATACGCAGTATTTT CASSQSSGARTDTQYF
. . TRBJ1-2 TRBV7-9 TGTGCCAGCAGTTCCCCCCCCGGCAGGCCTACTAACTATGGCTACACCTTC CASSSPPGRPTNYGYTF
. . TRBJ2-5 TRBV15 TGTGCCACCAGCAGAGATCCGACCTACAATGAGCAGTACTTC CATSRDPTYNEQYF
. . TRBJ1-2 TRBV6-1 TGTGCCAGCAGTGAATCCTGGTCAAGCTATGGCTACACCTTC CASSESWSSYGYTF
TRBD1 . TRBJ2-7 TRBV7-2 TGTGCCAGCAGGCTTCAAACAGGGGTAGCCTACGAGCAGTACTTC CASRLQTGVAYEQYF
TRBD1 few TRBJ2-7 TRBV5-1 TGCGCTAGCAGCTTGGATGGGACAGGACGGATCTACGAGCAGTACTTC CASSLDGTGRIYEQYF
TRBD2 . TRBJ2-1 TRBV10-2 TGCGCCAGCAGTGAAGGTAGCGGGGGGTCTTCCTACAATGAGCAGTTCTTC CASSEGSGGSSYNEQFF
. . TRBJ2-7 TRBV10-3 TGTGCCATCAGTGAAGGTCCGGTTTCCTACGAGCAGTACTTC CAISEGPVSYEQYF
TRBD2 . TRBJ2-7 TRBV7-8 TGTGCCAGCAGCCTGACTAGCAGGGCCTACGAGCAGTACTTC CASSLTSRAYEQYF
. few TRBJ2-6 TRBV10-3 TGTGCCATCAGTGAGTTAAGGGCTGTCTCTGGGGCCAACGTCCTGACTTTC CAISELRAVSGANVLTF
. . TRBJ2-3 TRBV20-1 TGCAGTGCGCCCCGGGAAAGGGGACTAGATACGCAGTATTTT CSAPRERGLDTQYF
. . TRBJ2-7 TRBV20-1 TGCAGTGCTAGAGAGTTTGGGGTCAGCTCCTACGAGCAGTACTTC CSAREFGVSSYEQYF
. . TRBJ2-3 TRBV20-1 TGCAGTGCTAGTCTCAGCACAGATACGCAGTATTTT CSASLSTDTQYF
. . TRBJ2-1 TRBV20-1 TGCAGTGGGGACGTCCTCCCCTACAATGAGCAGTTCTTC CSGDVLPYNEQFF
. few TRBJ2-5 TRBV5-1 TGCGCCAGCAGCTTGGCGATTGGGGGGGAGACCCAGTACTTC CASSLAIGGETQYF
TRBD1 few TRBJ2-6 TRBV19 TGTGCCAGTAGTCGCGACAGGGCCTCTGGGGCCAACGTCCTGACTTTC CASSRDRASGANVLTF
. . TRBJ1-1 TRBV28 TGTGCCAGCAGGGGCCACCTGAGCACTGAAGCTTTCTTT CASRGHLSTEAFF
TRBD2 many TRBJ2-5 TRBV7-6 TGTGCCAGCAGCTTAAGACTAGCGGGGGCTCAAGAGACCCAGTACTTC CASSLRLAGAQETQYF
. . TRBJ2-1 TRBV4-2 TGTGCCAGCAGCCAAGATAGTGGCTCCCACAATGAGCAGTTCTTC CASSQDSGSHNEQFF
. few TRBJ2-1 TRBV25-1 TGTGCCAGCAGCCCCCCCCTAGCGTTCAATGAGCAGTTCTTC CASSPPLAFNEQFF
. . TRBJ1-6 TRBV11-2 TGTGCCAGCAGCTTAGATGTCAGACATAATTCACCCCTCCACTTT CASSLDVRHNSPLHF
. . TRBJ2-1 TRBV5-1 TGCGCCAGCAGCTTGGCTAAAACGAGTCCCCAGCGAAGGCGTAGGTTCTTC CASSLAKTSPQRRRRFF
. . TRBJ1-5 TRBV6-1 TGTGCCAGCAGTGAAGGAGGGGGGATCAGTCAGCCCCAGCATTTT CASSEGGGISQPQHF
. . TRBJ2-3 TRBV14 TGTGCCAGCAGCCGAAGGATGGGACCAGATACGCAGTATTTT CASSRRMGPDTQYF
TRBD1 . TRBJ1-2 TRBV29-1 TGCAGCGTTGAAGATAAAAGGACAGGGGGAATTGGAAACTATGGCTACACCTTC CSVEDKRTGGIGNYGYTF
. . TRBJ2-3 TRBV5-6 TGTGCCAGCAGCCCACAGGGAGGGGGCACAGATACGCAGTATTTT CASSPQGGGTDTQYF
TRBD2 . TRBJ2-5 TRBV2 TGTGCCAGCGGCATACGGGGGGGAGAGACCCAGTACTTC CASGIRGGETQYF
. few TRBJ2-7 TRBV5-1 TGCGCCAGCAGCTTTGGGGACACGAAGTTCTACGAGCAGTACTTC CASSFGDTKFYEQYF
TRBD2 . TRBJ2-1 TRBV20-1 TGCAGTGCTAGAGTGGGGCTAGCGGGGAGTAATGAGCAGTTCTTC CSARVGLAGSNEQFF
. . TRBJ2-3 TRBV10-3 TGTGCCATCAGTGAGCCGGAGGCTCGCCCATCCCAACAGAAGGGGGTTTCCACAGATACGCAGTATTTT CAISEPEARPSQQKGVSTDTQYF
TRBD2 . TRBJ2-1 TRBV4-1 TGCGCCAGCAGCCCCCTGAAGTATCCTAGCGGGTCTCGGAATGAGCAGTTCTTC CASSPLKYPSGSRNEQFF
. . TRBJ2-7 TRBV5-1 TGCGCCAGCAGCCCCAGGGTGGACAGCTCCTACGAGCAGTACTTC CASSPRVDSSYEQYF
. . TRBJ1-1 TRBV15 TGTGCCACCAGACGTGACACTGAAGCTTTCTTT CATRRDTEAFF